The source of this T cell receptor (beta chain) is a study of blood T cell repertoires in COVID-19. Study-wide context: From the United States, Italy and Spain came samples of acute and convalescent COVID-19. Sources were T cells, B-cell-depleted T cells, or PBMCs; the material itself was cDNA or gDNA.

Using immunoSEQ multiplex PCR, the repertoire was profiled, and TCRdb retains in-frame clones only, with some absent. The table shows approximately 200,000 clones, with under 85% occurring only once. CDR1 is MDHEN, CDR2 SYDVKM, per germline. The CDR3 consists of 16 residues. V was clipped by 0 bases and J by 1 base, with 10 bases between them. The sequenced sample consisted of peripheral blood. This TCR came from a man aged 55 to 70 with active or convalescent COVID-19. The V gene is TRBV28, the J gene TRBJ1-3; weak D call: TRBD1 (5 bases). CDR3 nucleotide sequence: TGTGCCAGCAGTTTATGGCAGGGTGGGTCTGGAAACACCATATATTTT. It is translated as CASSLWQGGSGNTIYF.